This TCR beta chain was identified during a study of CD8 T cells in ankylosing spondylitis. Study results and caveats: A motif of 7 to 9 highly homologous TCR beta variants was seen as apparently characteristic of ankylosing spondylitis blood. Earlier authors reported some of these motif variants in reactive arthritis synovial fluid and blood.

This clonotype was picked up many times. Antigen unknown. Libraries of TCR beta came from quantitative 5'-RACE with molecular barcodes. TCRdb ran MiXCR on the 5' RACE reads and lists one entry per CDR3 protein. Of around 150,000 distinct CDR3 sequences listed, about 18% are singletons. Trimming removed 3 bases from V and 0 bases from J, with 12 bases in between. The CDR3 runs to 15 residues. Germline V gene sequence: CDR1 DFQATT, CDR2 SNEGSKA (reference sequence). V usage is TRBV20-1 and J usage is TRBJ2-4; perhaps TRBD2 as D (6 bases). The clonotype originates from a male donor with ankylosing spondylitis or in good health (not recorded which). Sample: blood, either unsorted or a sorted T cell fraction (not recorded which). CDR3 nucleotides: TGCAGTGCTAGTTTAGCGGAGCTAGCCAAAAACATTCAGTACTTC. It specifies CSASLAELAKNIQYF.